These T cell receptor beta chains were read from a single sample in a study of blood T cells in healthy people across ages. Via MiXCR, TCRdb re-called the 5' RACE reads, giving one row per CDR3 protein. The sample yields 1.6 million or so distinct CDR3 sequences, around 36% seen once. Material for sequencing was blood. These receptors were obtained from a woman aged 25 to 39 in good health. Both conserved end residues are part of each CDR3. Each record gives: V gene, J gene, D gene, clone size, CDR3 DNA, CDR3 protein. The D gene is left open where the match is weak. A clone size is listed for some rows: how often the clone was seen (once, few, many), or a class if it is expanded.

V gene: TRBV2; J gene: TRBJ2-7; D gene: .; clone size: .; CDR3 DNA: TGTGCCAGCAGTGAGTCCAGGGAAGCCTACGAGCAGTACTTC; CDR3 protein: CASSESREAYEQYF
V gene: TRBV6-1; J gene: TRBJ2-5; D gene: .; clone size: .; CDR3 DNA: TGTGCCAGCACGGACAGCCCGACTCCAGTGAAGACCCAGTACTTC; CDR3 protein: CASTDSPTPVKTQYF
V gene: TRBV2; J gene: TRBJ2-1; D gene: .; clone size: many; CDR3 DNA: TGTGCCAGCAGTGAAGCGAAGGGGCAGGCCTTATACAATGAGCAGTTCTTC; CDR3 protein: CASSEAKGQALYNEQFF
V gene: TRBV7-9; J gene: TRBJ2-7; D gene: .; clone size: once; CDR3 DNA: TGTGCCAGCAGCTTAGTTTTCAACGGGGCCTACGAGCAGTACTTC; CDR3 protein: CASSLVFNGAYEQYF
V gene: TRBV19; J gene: TRBJ2-3; D gene: .; clone size: .; CDR3 DNA: TGTGCCAGTAGTATAAGCGGCAACCCCACAGATACGCAGTATTTT; CDR3 protein: CASSISGNPTDTQYF
V gene: TRBV10-3; J gene: TRBJ2-1; D gene: .; clone size: few; CDR3 DNA: TGTGCCATCAGTGACCACGATAAGGGTAGCAGGAATGAGCAGTTCTTC; CDR3 protein: CAISDHDKGSRNEQFF
V gene: TRBV20-1; J gene: TRBJ2-1; D gene: TRBD2; clone size: few; CDR3 DNA: TGCAGTGCCAGAAAGGTTGGGACTAGCGGGAGTAGGGCCAATGAGCAGTTCTTC; CDR3 protein: CSARKVGTSGSRANEQFF
V gene: TRBV25-1; J gene: TRBJ2-1; D gene: TRBD1; clone size: .; CDR3 DNA: TGTGCCACCCTCCCTCACCTCGGGACAGGGCCGAGTAATGAGCAGTTCTTC; CDR3 protein: CATLPHLGTGPSNEQFF
V gene: TRBV6-2/TRBV6-3; J gene: TRBJ1-2; D gene: .; clone size: .; CDR3 DNA: TGTGCCAGCAGTTATGCAGCCTATGGCTACACCTTC; CDR3 protein: CASSYAAYGYTF
V gene: TRBV28; J gene: TRBJ2-7; D gene: TRBD2; clone size: many; CDR3 DNA: TGTGCCAGCCGGGGGACTACTGGCGAGCAGTACTTC; CDR3 protein: CASRGTTGEQYF
V gene: TRBV10-1; J gene: TRBJ1-1; D gene: TRBD1; clone size: .; CDR3 DNA: TGCGCCAGCAGTGAAGACAGGGGGTTTGAAGCTTTCTTT; CDR3 protein: CASSEDRGFEAFF
V gene: TRBV20-1; J gene: TRBJ1-2; D gene: .; clone size: .; CDR3 DNA: TGCAGTGCCAGACCAGGGGGCTACACCTTC; CDR3 protein: CSARPGGYTF
V gene: TRBV12-3/TRBV12-4; J gene: TRBJ2-5; D gene: .; clone size: many; CDR3 DNA: TGTGCCAGCAGTTCCTCCCAAGAGACCCAGTACTTC; CDR3 protein: CASSSSQETQYF
V gene: TRBV6-2/TRBV6-3; J gene: TRBJ2-1; D gene: .; clone size: .; CDR3 DNA: TGTGCCAGTGGAAGGGGGGTCTACAATGAGCAGTTCTTC; CDR3 protein: CASGRGVYNEQFF
V gene: TRBV6-6; J gene: TRBJ1-6; D gene: .; clone size: .; CDR3 DNA: TGTGCCAGCAGTTACTCTCGGACGGGATATAATTCACCCCTCCACTTT; CDR3 protein: CASSYSRTGYNSPLHF
V gene: TRBV6-1; J gene: TRBJ2-7; D gene: .; clone size: .; CDR3 DNA: TGTGCCACGACAACAGGGGACTCCATCTACGAGCAGTACTTC; CDR3 protein: CATTTGDSIYEQYF
V gene: TRBV20-1; J gene: TRBJ1-4; D gene: .; clone size: few; CDR3 DNA: TGCAGTGCTAGATCCCCCCTGTCGCATAACAATGAAAAACGGTTTTTT; CDR3 protein: CSARSPLSHNNEKRFF
V gene: TRBV7-8; J gene: TRBJ2-1; D gene: .; clone size: .; CDR3 DNA: TGTGCCAGCAGCTTAGCGCGACAAGATGAGCAGTTCTTC; CDR3 protein: CASSLARQDEQFF
V gene: TRBV9; J gene: TRBJ2-1; D gene: .; clone size: .; CDR3 DNA: TGTGCCAGCAGCGGACCACAGGGTTCCTACAATGAGCAGTTCTTC; CDR3 protein: CASSGPQGSYNEQFF
V gene: TRBV4-1; J gene: TRBJ2-7; D gene: .; clone size: many; CDR3 DNA: TGCGCCAGCAGCCATCCCTTTAGCGGAAGCTCCTACGAGCAGTACTTC; CDR3 protein: CASSHPFSGSSYEQYF
V gene: TRBV20-1; J gene: TRBJ2-1; D gene: .; clone size: .; CDR3 DNA: TGCAGTGCTTACCGGGAGTCCTACAATGAGCAGTTCTTC; CDR3 protein: CSAYRESYNEQFF
V gene: TRBV9; J gene: TRBJ1-6; D gene: .; clone size: few; CDR3 DNA: TGTGCCAGCAGCGTTGATCCAGGGACCCATAATTCACCCCTCCACTTT; CDR3 protein: CASSVDPGTHNSPLHF